This entry lists 15 T cell receptor beta chains sequenced from one sample in a study of blood T cell repertoires in COVID-19. The table came from immunoSEQ multiplex PCR; TCRdb's copy has only in-frame clones and leaves some out. The table shows about 270,000 clones, with 88% occurring only once. Sequenced sample: PBMCs or T cells enriched from blood (not recorded which). Receptors originate from a woman aged 45-65 years who had recovered from COVID-19.

The chain carries TRBV19 and TRBJ1-5; 9 nucleotides line up with TRBD1. J gave up 5 bases and V 6 bases, and 11 bases lay outside the gene matches. Germline V CDR1 and CDR2: LNHDA, SQIVND (reference sequence). The CDR3 loop spans 16 amino acids. The DNA for the CDR3 is TGTGCCAGTAGCTCACGGGGGACAGGGATATATCAGCCCCAGCATTTT. This gives the protein CASSSRGTGIYQPQHF.

The chain joins TRBV5-4 to TRBJ1-4; D call uncertain. Germline V lookup: CDR1 SGHNT, CDR2 YYREEE (reference sequence). Trimming took off 1 base at V and 7 bases at J, with 14 bases between the two ends. This CDR3 contains 15 residues. The CDR3 spells CASSLRAGSGEKLFF. CDR3 coding DNA: TGTGCCAGCAGCTTGCGAGCGGGGTCCGGTGAAAAACTGTTTTTT.

This rearrangement joins TRBV7-3 to TRBJ1-6, with a weak D call TRBD1 (6 bases). The CDR3 length is 13 residues. V was clipped by 6 bases and J by 6 bases, with 9 bases between them. Germline values: CDR1 SGHTA, CDR2 FQGTGA. CDR3 nucleotide sequence: TGTGCCAGCAGGAGGACAGTTAATTCACCCCTCCACTTT. It encodes CASRRTVNSPLHF.

The chain uses TRBV6-1 and TRBJ2-7; perhaps TRBD1 as D (5 bases). Trimming pared 1 base from V and 7 bases from J, leaving 14 bases between. The CDR3 is made up of 14 amino acids. Germline V gives CDR1 MNHNS, CDR2 SASEGT. The CDR3 DNA is TGTGCCAGCAGTGAAGGGGGCCGGCGGTTGGAGCAGTACTTC. Its translation is CASSEGGRRLEQYF.

This chain joins TRBV18 and TRBJ1-5; D call uncertain. With 4 bases removed from V and 1 base from J, the gap between germline ends came to 11 bases. The CDR3 consists of 15 residues. CDR1 and CDR2 from the germline V gene are KGHSH and LQKENI. DNA for the CDR3: TGTGCCAGCTCACAGGGAGTAGGGAGCAATCAGCCCCAGCATTTT. This translates into CASSQGVGSNQPQHF.

This chain joins TRBV28 and TRBJ1-5, with a possible D match to TRBD1 (5 bases). Looked up from germline, CDR1 is MDHEN and CDR2 is SYDVKM. This CDR3 contains 14 residues. V was trimmed by 6 bases and J by 4 bases, leaving 13 bases between them. DNA of the CDR3: TGTGCCAGCAGCCCACCTGCAGGGAATCAGCCCCAGCATTTT. Amino acids: CASSPPAGNQPQHF.

This chain links TRBV28 with TRBJ1-5, with 9 bases identical to TRBD1. Unmatched junction bases numbered 11, after V lost 2 bases and J lost 6 bases. The germline V gene has CDR1 MDHEN and CDR2 SYDVKM. The CDR3 length is 17 residues. CDR3: CASSLGPGQGFGQPQHF. Written as DNA, the CDR3 is TGTGCCAGCAGTTTAGGCCCGGGACAGGGTTTTGGTCAGCCCCAGCATTTT.

This clone has only one observation. The V and J genes are TRBV24-1 and TRBJ2-1; D is unresolved. V lost 4 bases to trimming and J lost 9 bases, with 9 bases between them. Germline CDR1 reads KGHDR; CDR2 reads SFDVKD. This CDR3 has 12 amino acids. The CDR3 nucleotides read TGTGCCACCAGTGACTCTCACTCTGAGCAGTTCTTC. Amino acid sequence: CATSDSHSEQFF.

The CDR3 region is CASSQELAGFEQFF. The CDR3 bases are TGTGCCAGCAGCCAAGAACTAGCGGGGTTCGAGCAGTTCTTC. The chain employs TRBV4-2 and TRBJ2-1; TRBD2 agrees at 10 bases. Per the germline V gene, CDR1 is LGHNA and CDR2 is YNFKEQ. After removal of 0 bases from V and 10 bases from J, the junction contained 3 bases not matched to a gene. The CDR3 loop spans 14 amino acids.

The rearrangement uses TRBV5-1 and TRBJ2-5, with a possible D match to TRBD1 (5 bases). The CDR3 covers 17 residues. The germline V gene has CDR1 SGHRS and CDR2 YFSETQ. V lost 0 bases to trimming and J lost 5 bases, with 20 bases between them. The CDR3 nucleotides read TGCGCCAGCAGCTTGGGAGTCTGGACAATAATCGGGGAGACCCAGTACTTC. Its protein is CASSLGVWTIIGETQYF.

The J gene is TRBJ2-1, the V gene TRBV18; TRBD2 aligns across 7 bases. V was clipped by 3 bases and J by 2 bases; unmatched bases: 1. The germline CDR1 and CDR2 sequences are KGHSH and LQKENI. The CDR3 sequence is 14 residues long. CDR3 amino acids: CASSPREAYNEQFF. The CDR3 region has the DNA TGTGCCAGCTCACCCCGGGAGGCCTACAATGAGCAGTTCTTC.

This chain connects TRBV6-4 to TRBJ2-5, with a possible D match to TRBD2 (5 bases). Germline CDR1 is MRHNA and CDR2 is SNTAGT. This CDR3 is 14 amino acids long. V was cut by 7 bases and J by 7 bases, with 19 bases left in between. Here the CDR3 reads CASTLRRQDVTQYF. The CDR3 nucleotides read TGTGCCAGCACCCTGCGGAGGCAAGATGTGACCCAGTACTTC.

In its sample, this clone was seen once. The chain has TRBV7-3 and TRBJ2-6, with D possibly matching TRBD1 (6 bases). CDR3 size: 16 residues. Trimming cost V 6 bases and J 2 bases, with 14 bases left between them. Germline assignment: CDR1 SGHTA and CDR2 FQGTGA. CDR3 residues: CASREQGLTGANVLTF. As DNA, the CDR3 is TGTGCCAGCAGGGAACAGGGTTTGACTGGGGCCAACGTCCTGACTTTC.

This chain connects TRBV3-1 (or the pseudogene TRBV3-2) to TRBJ1-2; 8 bases map to TRBD1. Germline V gene sequence: CDR1 LGHDT, CDR2 YNNKEL (reference sequence). The CDR3 runs 16 residues. V was clipped by 5 bases and J by 8 bases; unmatched bases: 16. Written as DNA, the CDR3 is TGTGCCAGCAGCTACGGCAGGGGGCTGTCTTTCGAGGGCTACACCTTC. Encoded protein: CASSYGRGLSFEGYTF.

This clone was picked up one time. V is TRBV15 and J is TRBJ2-1; 8 nucleotides agree with TRBD2. This CDR3 region has 14 residues. Per germline, CDR1 LNHNV and CDR2 YYDKDF (reference sequence). Unmatched junction bases numbered 5, after V lost 5 bases and J lost 5 bases. CDR3: CATSRREANNEQFF. CDR3 DNA: TGTGCCACCAGCCGGCGGGAGGCTAACAATGAGCAGTTCTTC.